Listed here is a single T cell receptor (beta chain). Antigen unknown. Using immunoSEQ multiplex PCR, the repertoire was profiled, and TCRdb retains in-frame clones only, with some absent. The sample records over a thousand clones, 65% to 70% being singletons. This CDR3 region has 15 residues. CDR1 and CDR2 (germline): SGHTS, YDEGEE. V lost 5 bases to trimming and J lost 8 bases; unmatched junction nucleotides: 11. The data are from a study of immune cell composition in non-small cell lung cancer. Study-level findings and limits: It was not proven that tumour-reactive clones equal dominant tumour-associated clones. Top 10 clone scores and clonality were higher in squamous than adenocarcinoma.

Input material: lung tumor tissue. This receptor was identified in a human donor with non-small cell lung cancer. The chain joins TRBV5-8 to TRBJ1-4, with 8 bases matching TRBD1. The CDR3 DNA is TGTGCCAGCAGTGCAACAGGACAGGGTCGGGAAAAACTGTTTTTT. This translates into CASSATGQGREKLFF.